This T cell receptor beta chain comes out of a study of T cell responses to AZD1222 COVID-19 vaccine. Whole-study results and caveats: CD4 TCRs linked to vaccination spanned spike, dominating at 160-218 and 743-854. Increased Spike-specific TCR breadth and depth were observed after two AZD1222 doses.

CDR1 and CDR2 (germline): SGDLS, YYNGEE. The length of the CDR3 is 12 residues. J gave up 6 bases and V 7 bases, and 0 bases lay outside the gene matches. Sequencing used immunoSEQ multiplex PCR; TCRdb keeps in-frame clones, though not all of them. This sample carries about 70,000 clones, around 84% of them seen once, and the ten largest clones take roughly 20%. In its sample, this clone was seen a few times. The antigen remains unidentified. This sequence originates from an adult in good health. Material: peripheral blood, obtained on day 0 of AZD1222 vaccination. The V call is TRBV9, the J call TRBJ1-4; 10 nucleotides match TRBD1. CDR3 sequence: CASGQGDEKLFF. Here the CDR3 DNA reads TGTGCCAGCGGACAGGGGGATGAAAAACTGTTTTTT. Full variable domain (remainder filled in from reference TRBV9 and TRBJ1-4): DSGVTQTPKHLITATGQRVTLRCSPRSGDLSVYWYQQSLDQGLQFLIQYYNGEERAKGNILERFSAQQFPDLHSELNLSSLELGDSALYFCASGQGDEKLFFGSGTQLSVL.